The 14 T cell receptor beta chains given below trace back to one sample, sequenced in a study of response to subunit inactivated influenza vaccine. Each CDR3 protein is one row after TCRdb ran MiXCR on the RT-PCR reads. The sample carries 160,000 or so distinct CDR3 sequences, roughly a tenth recorded once. Sequencing used non-naive T cells sorted from PBMCs, obtained 35 to 45 days after vaccination. The receptors were gathered from a man between 50 and 59 years old who received an inactivated influenza vaccine.

This clonotype was seen more than once but under ten times. This sequence joins TRBV3-1 and TRBJ1-2; D unclear. The CDR3 is made up of 14 amino acids. Trimming pared 0 bases from V and 8 bases from J, leaving 13 bases between. The germline CDR1 and CDR2 sequences are LGHDT and YNNKEL (reference sequence). The CDR3 coding sequence is TGTGCCAGCAGCCAAGATGCAGCCCGCGGAGGCTACACCTTC. Residues: CASSQDAARGGYTF. Filled out from reference TRBV3-1 and TRBJ1-2, the complete variable domain reads DTAVSQTPKYLVTQMGNDKSIKCEQNLGHDTMYWYKQDSKKFLKIMFSYNNKELIINETVPNRFSPKSPDKAHLNLHINSLELGDSAVYFCASSQDAARGGYTFGSGTRLTVV.

This rearrangement joins TRBV9 to TRBJ1-1; a weak D match, TRBD1 (5 bases). Trimming removed 1 base from V and 5 bases from J, with 15 bases in between. Germline V gene sequence: CDR1 SGDLS, CDR2 YYNGEE. The CDR3 has 15 amino acids. The CDR3 loop reads CASSVTGGVNTEAFF. The CDR3 DNA follows: TGTGCCAGCAGCGTAACTGGGGGGGTAAATACTGAAGCTTTCTTT.

This clonotype was seen only a few times. This chain connects TRBV5-8 to TRBJ2-5; weak D call: TRBD2 (5 bases). This CDR3 is 11 amino acids long. From germline, CDR1 is SGHTS and CDR2 YDEGEE. The V end lost 4 bases, the J end lost 12 bases, and 13 bases lay between the germline ends. CDR3 sequence (DNA): TGTGCCAGCAGCCGCGGACTGGAAGAGTACTTC. This codes for CASSRGLEEYF.

This clonotype appeared many times. J is TRBJ2-5 and V is TRBV10-3, with D unclear. V lost 8 bases and J lost 2, with 9 bases in between. This CDR3 is 12 amino acids long. The germline CDR1 and CDR2 sequences are ENHRY and SYGVKD. The CDR3 is CAISGHQETQYF. The DNA for the CDR3 is TGTGCCATCTCCGGGCATCAAGAGACCCAGTACTTC.

This clonotype was picked up a small number of times. V and J are TRBV2 and TRBJ2-5; maybe TRBD2 (6 bases). The CDR3 runs 13 residues. The V end lost 7 bases, the J end lost 6 bases, and 15 bases lay between the germline ends. Germline-derived CDR1 and CDR2 are SNHLY and FYNNEI. Written as DNA, the CDR3 is TGTGCCAGCATTGACACTGGGGGGAAGACCCAGTACTTC. Encoded protein: CASIDTGGKTQYF. The full variable domain, completed using reference TRBV2 and TRBJ2-5, is EPEVTQTPSHQVTQMGQEVILRCVPISNHLYFYWYRQILGQKVEFLVSFYNNEISEKSEIFDDQFSVERPDGSNFTLKIRSTKLEDSAMYFCASIDTGGKTQYFGPGTRLLVL.

The V gene is TRBV9, the J gene TRBJ2-7, with D unresolved. In germline, CDR1 is SGDLS, CDR2 YYNGEE. The CDR3 sequence is 13 residues long. V lost 1 base, J lost 7 bases, and 12 bases lay in between. DNA of the CDR3: TGTGCCAGCAGCGTAATCTCCAAAGGTGAGCAGTACTTC. As protein: CASSVISKGEQYF.

This clonotype was observed many times. J is TRBJ1-6 and V is TRBV10-2, with unresolved D. Germline V gene data show CDR1 as WSHSY and CDR2 as SAAADI. V dropped 0 bases and J dropped 8 bases, with 2 bases sitting between them. The CDR3 extends over 12 amino acids. In DNA form, the CDR3 reads TGCGCCAGCAGTGAGTCCCATTCACCCCTCCACTTT. Protein: CASSESHSPLHF.

This clonotype was seen many times. The J gene is TRBJ2-3, the V gene TRBV20-1; 9 bases are shared with TRBD2. V lost 3 bases to trimming and J lost 1 base; unmatched junction nucleotides: 8. This CDR3 is 16 amino acids long. Germline V CDR1 and CDR2: DFQATT, SNEGSKA (reference sequence). CDR3 in amino acids: CSARSLSGGGTDTQYF. CDR3 sequence (DNA): TGCAGTGCTAGGTCACTTAGCGGGGGCGGCACAGATACGCAGTATTTT.

Only a few counts were recorded for this clonotype. The rearrangement links TRBV20-1 to TRBJ2-1, with 7 bases aligning to TRBD2. The ends lost 0 bases at V and 7 bases at J; junction bases unmatched: 9. The CDR3 totals 15 residues. Germline loops: CDR1 DFQATT, CDR2 SNEGSKA (reference sequence). The CDR3 spells CSARDLLAVGNEQFF. The CDR3 DNA follows: TGCAGTGCTAGAGACCTTCTAGCGGTGGGAAATGAGCAGTTCTTC.

The gene calls are TRBV6-1 and TRBJ1-1; D remains unclear. Trimming removed 8 bases from V and 0 bases from J, with 16 bases in between. The CDR3 runs 15 residues. Germline CDR1 reads MNHNS; CDR2 reads SASEGT. The chain's CDR3 is CASGYLSGMNTEAFF. DNA of the CDR3: TGTGCCAGCGGCTATCTCTCCGGGATGAACACTGAAGCTTTCTTT.

This clonotype has only a few counts. The rearrangement joins TRBV20-1 to TRBJ2-7; D unresolved. The V gene lost 5 bases and the J gene lost 3 bases, with 17 bases spanning the gap. The CDR3 contains 14 residues. The V gene's germline CDR1 is DFQATT and CDR2 SNEGSKA (reference sequence). The CDR3 is CSARPPQAVYEQYF. DNA for the CDR3: TGCAGTGCTCGACCCCCTCAGGCCGTCTACGAGCAGTACTTC.

There are many counts of this clonotype. The V call is TRBV7-9, the J call TRBJ2-2; D gene ambiguous. V shed 5 bases and J shed 5 bases, with 9 bases lying between them. Germline-derived CDR1 and CDR2 are SEHNR and FQNEAQ (reference sequence). The CDR3 spans 13 residues. CDR3 protein: CASSSHGTGELFF. The CDR3 DNA follows: TGTGCCAGCAGCAGCCATGGGACCGGGGAGCTGTTTTTT.

The genes are TRBV30 and TRBJ2-7; D remains unclear. V was pared by 0 bases and J by 2 bases, with 5 bases between. Germline lookup yields CDR1 GTSNPN and CDR2 SVGIG (reference sequence). This CDR3 is 12 amino acids long. As DNA, the CDR3 is TGTGCCTGGAGTGTACGGACCTACGAGCAGTACTTC. Protein sequence: CAWSVRTYEQYF.

This chain links TRBV3-1 with TRBJ2-2, with unresolved D. Looked up from germline, CDR1 is LGHDT and CDR2 is YNNKEL (reference sequence). The ends were cut back, 2 bases at V and 6 bases at J, with 13 bases in the middle. This CDR3 has 15 amino acids. The CDR3 reads CASSQLSSSSGELFF. Written as DNA, the CDR3 is TGTGCCAGCAGCCAATTAAGTTCTAGTTCCGGGGAGCTGTTTTTT.